This TCR beta chain was recorded in a study of blood T cell repertoires in COVID-19. Using immunoSEQ multiplex PCR, the repertoire was profiled, and TCRdb retains in-frame clones only, with some absent. Of over 150,000 clones in the sample, under 90% were seen once. With V trimmed by 3 bases and J by 5 bases, 6 bases remained unmatched. This CDR3 has 14 residues. Germline CDR1 reads SEHNR; CDR2 reads FQNEAQ (reference sequence). The sample comprised PBMCs or T cells enriched from blood (not recorded which). V and J are TRBV7-9 and TRBJ2-5; TRBD2 agrees at 7 bases. The receptor comes from a man aged 45 to 65 who had recovered from COVID-19. The CDR3 nucleotides are TGTGCCAGCAGCTTCCCCTTGGGGGGGGAGACCCAGTACTTC. This sequence encodes CASSFPLGGETQYF.